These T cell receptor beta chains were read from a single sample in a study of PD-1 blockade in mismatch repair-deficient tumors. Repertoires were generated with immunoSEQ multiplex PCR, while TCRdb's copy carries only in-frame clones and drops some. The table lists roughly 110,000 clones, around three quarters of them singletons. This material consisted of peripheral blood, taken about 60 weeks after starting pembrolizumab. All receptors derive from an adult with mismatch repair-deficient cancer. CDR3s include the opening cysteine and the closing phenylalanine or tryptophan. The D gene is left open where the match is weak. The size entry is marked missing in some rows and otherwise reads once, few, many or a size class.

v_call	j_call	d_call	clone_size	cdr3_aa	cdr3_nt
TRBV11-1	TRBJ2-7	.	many	CASSTSYEQYF	TGTGCCAGCAGCACCTCATACGAGCAGTACTTC
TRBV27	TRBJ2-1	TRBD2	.	CASSLDREVPYNEQFF	TGTGCCAGCAGCTTAGATCGGGAGGTACCCTACAATGAGCAGTTCTTC
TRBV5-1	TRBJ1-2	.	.	CASSLSTYSTANYGYTF	TGCGCCAGCAGCTTGTCGACCTACTCAACCGCTAACTATGGCTACACCTTC
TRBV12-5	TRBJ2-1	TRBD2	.	CASGEGQLTSGPYNEQFF	TGTGCTAGTGGGGAGGGACAGCTGACTAGCGGGCCATACAATGAGCAGTTCTTC
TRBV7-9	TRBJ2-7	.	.	CASSFSVNEQYF	TGTGCCAGCAGCTTTTCCGTAAACGAGCAGTACTTC
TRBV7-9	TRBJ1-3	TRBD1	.	CASSHITGGSGNTIYF	TGTGCCAGCAGCCACATAACAGGGGGCTCTGGAAACACCATATATTTT
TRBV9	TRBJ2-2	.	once	CASSVGTYADGELFF	TGTGCCAGCAGCGTAGGTACCTACGCGGACGGGGAGCTGTTTTTT
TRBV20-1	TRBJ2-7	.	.	CSASIGYEQYF	TGCAGTGCTAGTATAGGGTACGAGCAGTACTTC
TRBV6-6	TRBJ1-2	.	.	CASSWGPADGYTF	TGTGCCAGCAGTTGGGGGCCCGCGGATGGCTACACCTTC
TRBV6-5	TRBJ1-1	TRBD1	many	CASSPRQGLNTEAFF	TGTGCCAGCAGTCCTCGACAGGGACTGAACACTGAAGCTTTCTTT
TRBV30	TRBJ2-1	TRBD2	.	CACQAGSSYNEQFF	TGTGCCTGCCAAGCGGGGAGCTCCTACAATGAGCAGTTCTTC
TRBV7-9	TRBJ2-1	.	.	CASSFRESDNEQFF	TGTGCCAGCAGCTTTCGGGAGTCGGACAATGAGCAGTTCTTC
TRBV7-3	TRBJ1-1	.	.	CASGVMDTEAFF	TGTGCCAGCGGGGTTATGGACACTGAAGCTTTCTTT
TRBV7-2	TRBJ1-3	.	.	CASSLSAAFSGNTIYF	TGTGCCAGCAGCTTATCTGCGGCGTTCTCTGGAAACACCATATATTTT
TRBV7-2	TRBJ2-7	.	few	CASSRDSNEQYF	TGTGCCAGCAGCCGGGACTCAAACGAGCAGTACTTC
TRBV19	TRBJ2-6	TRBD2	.	CASSIRTSGRVVGANVLTF	TGTGCCAGTAGTATCCGGACTAGCGGGAGGGTGGTTGGGGCCAACGTCCTGACTTTC
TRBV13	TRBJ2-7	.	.	CASSSLGETSSYEQYF	TGTGCCAGCAGTTCCCTGGGGGAGACGAGCTCCTACGAGCAGTACTTC
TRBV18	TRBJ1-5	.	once	CASSPPGRDSNQPQHF	TGTGCCAGCTCACCCCCCGGCAGGGACTCCAATCAGCCCCAGCATTTT
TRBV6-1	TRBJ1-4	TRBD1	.	CASSVVAGGSTNEKLFF	TGTGCCAGCAGTGTTGTGGCAGGGGGATCAACTAATGAAAAACTGTTTTTT
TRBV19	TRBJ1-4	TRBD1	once	CASSTRQGAREKLFF	TGTGCCAGTAGTACGCGACAGGGGGCTCGCGAAAAACTGTTTTTT
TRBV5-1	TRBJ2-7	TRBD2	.	CASSTGLASLYEQYF	TGCGCCAGCAGCACTGGACTAGCGTCCCTCTACGAGCAGTACTTC
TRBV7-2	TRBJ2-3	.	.	CASSLVSGLSTDTQYF	TGTGCCAGCAGCTTAGTTTCTGGACTAAGCACAGATACGCAGTATTTT
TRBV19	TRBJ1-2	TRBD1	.	CASSSSGTGAHGYTF	TGTGCCAGTAGTTCATCCGGGACAGGGGCCCATGGCTACACCTTC
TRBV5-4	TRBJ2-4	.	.	CASTQTQPSTQGLAKNIQYF	TGTGCCAGCACTCAAACACAACCCAGTACCCAGGGTTTAGCCAAAAACATTCAGTACTTC
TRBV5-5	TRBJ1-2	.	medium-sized	CASSEDSNYGYTF	TGTGCCAGCAGCGAGGACTCTAACTATGGCTACACCTTC
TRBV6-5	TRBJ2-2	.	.	CASRLGTGELFF	TGTGCCAGCAGGCTGGGGACCGGGGAGCTGTTTTTT
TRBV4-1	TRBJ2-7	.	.	CASSPASRDAAYEQYF	TGCGCCAGCAGTCCCGCTTCTCGGGACGCGGCCTACGAGCAGTACTTC
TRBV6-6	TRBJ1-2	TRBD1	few	CASSYSRAGGNGYTF	TGTGCCAGCAGTTACTCTAGGGCAGGGGGCAATGGCTACACCTTC
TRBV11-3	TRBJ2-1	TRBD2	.	CASSPSGGGYNEQFF	TGTGCCAGCAGCCCCAGCGGGGGGGGATACAATGAGCAGTTCTTC
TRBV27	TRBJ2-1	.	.	CASSLGGAGEQFF	TGTGCCAGCAGTTTGGGAGGAGCGGGTGAGCAGTTCTTC
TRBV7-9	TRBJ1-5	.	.	CASSPPGAGNQPQHF	TGTGCCAGCAGCCCGCCCGGGGCAGGGAACCAGCCCCAGCATTTT
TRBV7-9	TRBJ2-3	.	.	CASSQDNGYTDTQYF	TGCGCCAGCAGCCAAGATAACGGCTACACAGATACGCAGTATTTT
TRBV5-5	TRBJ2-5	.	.	CASSSRGQQETQYF	TGTGCCAGCAGCTCCCGCGGACAGCAAGAGACCCAGTACTTC
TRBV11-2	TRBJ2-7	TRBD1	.	CASSLGQGKGYEQYF	TGTGCCAGCAGCTTAGGACAGGGGAAAGGCTACGAGCAGTACTTC
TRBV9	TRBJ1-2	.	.	CASSFRPNYGYTF	TGTGCCAGCAGCTTCCGTCCTAACTATGGCTACACCTTC
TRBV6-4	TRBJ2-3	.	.	CASSEEGDTDTQYF	TGTGCCAGCAGTGAAGAGGGAGACACAGATACGCAGTATTTT
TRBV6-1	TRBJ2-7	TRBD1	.	CASSEVGDDRVRDF	TGTGCCAGCAGTGAAGTGGGGGACGACAGGGTTCGGGACTTC